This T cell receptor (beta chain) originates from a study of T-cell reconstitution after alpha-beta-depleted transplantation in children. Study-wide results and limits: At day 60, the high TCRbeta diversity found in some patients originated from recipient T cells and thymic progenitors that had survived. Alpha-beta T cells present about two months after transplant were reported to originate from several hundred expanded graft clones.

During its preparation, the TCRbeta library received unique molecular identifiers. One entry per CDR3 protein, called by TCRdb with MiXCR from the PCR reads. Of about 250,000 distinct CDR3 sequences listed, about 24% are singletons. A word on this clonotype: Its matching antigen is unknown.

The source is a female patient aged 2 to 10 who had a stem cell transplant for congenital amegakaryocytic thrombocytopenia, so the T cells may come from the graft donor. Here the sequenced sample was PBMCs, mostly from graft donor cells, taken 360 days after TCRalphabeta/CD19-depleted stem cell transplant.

CDR3: CASSFYRGFSGNTIYF. CDR3 sequence (DNA): TGTGCCAGCAGTTTTTATCGGGGGTTCTCTGGAAACACCATATATTTT. The genes are TRBV12-3 or TRBV12-4 and TRBJ1-3; D is possibly TRBD1 (5 bases). V was clipped by 3 bases and J by 0 bases, with 12 bases between them. This CDR3 is built from 16 residues.